There are many counts of the clone carrying this T cell receptor beta chain. Its target is unknown. The data belong to a study of response to subunit inactivated influenza vaccine. TCRdb analysed the RT-PCR reads with MiXCR anew, one entry per CDR3 protein. This sample has 500,000 to 650,000 distinct CDR3 sequences, with around 8% found just once. V was pared by 6 bases and J by 0 bases, with 14 bases between. The CDR3 spans 15 residues. Germline V gene lookup returns CDR1 SQVTM and CDR2 ANQGSEA. Study observations and caveats: Authors suggested that a seasonal influenza vaccination recruits few new T cells each time.

The receptor's source is a man aged 45 to 70 who received an inactivated influenza vaccine. The sequences come from PBMCs from blood, collected around 2 years after vaccination. This rearrangement joins TRBV29-1 to TRBJ1-4; possibly TRBD1 for D (6 bases). CDR3 loop: CSVKRDTSTNEKLFF. The CDR3 bases are TGCAGCGTGAAAAGGGACACCTCAACTAATGAAAAACTGTTTTTT.